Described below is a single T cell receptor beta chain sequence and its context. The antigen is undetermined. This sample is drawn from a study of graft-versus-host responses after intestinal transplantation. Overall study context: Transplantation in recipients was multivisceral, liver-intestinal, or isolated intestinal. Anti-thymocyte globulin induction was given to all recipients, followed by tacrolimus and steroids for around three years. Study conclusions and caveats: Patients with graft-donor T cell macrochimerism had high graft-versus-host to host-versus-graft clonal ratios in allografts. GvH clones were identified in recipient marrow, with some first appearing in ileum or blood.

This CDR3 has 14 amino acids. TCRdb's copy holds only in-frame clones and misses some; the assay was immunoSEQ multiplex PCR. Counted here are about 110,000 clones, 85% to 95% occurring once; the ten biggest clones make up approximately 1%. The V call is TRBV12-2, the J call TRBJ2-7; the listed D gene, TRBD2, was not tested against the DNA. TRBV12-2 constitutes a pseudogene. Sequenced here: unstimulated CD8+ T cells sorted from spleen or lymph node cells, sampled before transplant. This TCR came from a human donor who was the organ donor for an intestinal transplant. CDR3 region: CASRQGLAGDEQYF. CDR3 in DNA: TGTGCAAGTCGCCAGGGACTAGCGGGAGACGAGCAGTACTTC.